This entry lists 9 T cell receptor beta chains sequenced from one sample in a study of blood T cell repertoires in COVID-19. Generated by immunoSEQ multiplex PCR, the TCRdb table keeps only in-frame clones and is missing some. The sample has over 85,000 clones; around 87% are singletons. The specimen was peripheral blood. The receptors derive from a human donor in a cohort sampled during active COVID-19.

The rearrangement uses TRBV12-3 or TRBV12-4 and TRBJ1-6; maybe TRBD1 (5 bases). The CDR3 sequence is 13 residues long. V was cut by 9 bases and J by 8 bases, with 14 bases left in between. CDR3 sequence: CASQGNGDSPLHF. The CDR3 bases are TGTGCCAGTCAGGGTAATGGAGATTCACCCCTCCACTTT.

The chain has TRBV5-1 and TRBJ1-4, with D possibly being TRBD1 (6 bases). CDR3 length equals 14 residues. Per germline, CDR1 SGHRS and CDR2 YFSETQ. Trimming cost V 2 bases and J 7 bases, with 12 bases left between them. The DNA of the CDR3 is TGCGCCAGCAGCTTACTACGGGGGGCTGAAAAACTGTTTTTT. It is translated as CASSLLRGAEKLFF.

This clone appeared once. V gene TRBV5-1 combines with J gene TRBJ2-1; 10 bases align to TRBD2. The germline V gene has CDR1 SGHRS and CDR2 YFSETQ. The CDR3 runs 17 residues. The V and J ends lost 4 bases and 8 bases, in that order; junction bases with no gene match: 15. CDR3 loop: CASSHRASGGLADEQFF. CDR3 DNA sequence: TGCGCCAGCAGCCACAGGGCTAGCGGGGGCCTCGCGGATGAGCAGTTCTTC.

The rearrangement joins TRBV6-6 to TRBJ1-5; no reliable D call. V was clipped by 0 bases and J by 0 bases, with 6 bases between them. This CDR3 has 15 residues. Looked up from germline, CDR1 is MNHNY and CDR2 is SVGAGI (reference sequence). The CDR3 reads CASSYSGDSNQPQHF. The CDR3 DNA reads TGTGCCAGCAGTTACTCAGGAGATAGCAATCAGCCCCAGCATTTT.

The rearrangement uses TRBV3-1 (or the pseudogene TRBV3-2) and TRBJ2-6; 7 nucleotides align to TRBD1. This CDR3 is 16 amino acids long. CDR1 and CDR2 from the germline V gene are LGHDT and YNNKEL (reference sequence). Unmatched junction bases numbered 4, after V lost 3 bases and J lost 2 bases. The CDR3 loop reads CASSHLTGTGANVLTF. CDR3 sequence (DNA): TGTGCCAGCAGCCACCTGACAGGGACTGGGGCCAACGTCCTGACTTTC.

The chain carries TRBV5-1 and TRBJ1-1; D remains ambiguous. Germline V gene lookup returns CDR1 SGHRS and CDR2 YFSETQ. The germline V and J ends were trimmed by 1 base and 4 bases, with 11 bases remaining between them. The CDR3 is made up of 14 amino acids. The CDR3 coding sequence is TGCGCCAGCAGCTTGTACCATGAGAGCACTGAAGCTTTCTTT. Encoded protein: CASSLYHESTEAFF.

The genes are TRBV9 and TRBJ2-6; D is possibly TRBD2 (7 bases). This CDR3 comprises 17 residues. Trimming stripped 2 bases from V and 4 bases from J, with 16 bases between. CDR1 SGDLS and CDR2 YYNGEE come from the germline V gene. CDR3 DNA sequence: TGTGCCAGCAGCGTTGGGGCGGGGGCTAACGGGGCCAACGTCCTGACTTTC. Translating it yields CASSVGAGANGANVLTF.

The chain combines TRBV29-1 with TRBJ1-1, with no clear D. The CDR3 consists of 17 residues. The germline gives CDR1 SQVTM, CDR2 ANQGSEA. V lost 7 bases, J lost 2 bases, and 26 bases lay in between. This CDR3 is CSALRPDRSGQNTEAFF. The CDR3 DNA reads as TGCAGCGCCCTCCGACCCGACCGCTCTGGGCAAAACACTGAAGCTTTCTTT.

This clone has a handful of counts. V usage is TRBV7-9 and J usage is TRBJ2-7, with TRBD1 matching over 8 bases. J lost 1 base, V lost 5 bases, and 7 bases had no gene match. Looked up from germline, CDR1 is SEHNR and CDR2 is FQNEAQ (reference sequence). This CDR3 contains 15 residues. CDR3 loop: CASSTRDRSSYEQYF. Here the CDR3 DNA reads TGTGCCAGCAGCACCCGGGACAGGTCATCCTACGAGCAGTACTTC.